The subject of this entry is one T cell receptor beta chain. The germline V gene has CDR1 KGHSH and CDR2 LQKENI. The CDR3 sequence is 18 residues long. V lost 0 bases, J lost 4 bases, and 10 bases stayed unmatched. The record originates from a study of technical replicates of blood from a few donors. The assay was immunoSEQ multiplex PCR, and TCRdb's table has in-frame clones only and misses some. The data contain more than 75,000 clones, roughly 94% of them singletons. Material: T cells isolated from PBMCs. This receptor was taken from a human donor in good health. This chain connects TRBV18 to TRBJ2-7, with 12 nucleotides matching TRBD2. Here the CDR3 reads CASSPPTSGSWTRYEQYF. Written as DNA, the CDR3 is TGTGCCAGCTCACCACCGACTAGCGGGAGCTGGACACGATACGAGCAGTACTTC. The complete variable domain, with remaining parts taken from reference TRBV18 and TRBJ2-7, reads NAGVMQNPRHLVRRRGQEARLRCSPMKGHSHVYWYRQLPEEGLKFMVYLQKENIIDESGMPKERFSAEFPKEGPSILRIQQVVRGDSAAYFCASSPPTSGSWTRYEQYFGPGTRLTVT.